A single T cell receptor (beta chain) is shown here with its context. The data stem from a study of T cell changes during pregnancy in multiple sclerosis. The table came from immunoSEQ multiplex PCR; TCRdb's copy has only in-frame clones and leaves some out. The sample records roughly 76,000 clones, around 90% being singletons. CDR3 length equals 13 residues. V lost 6 bases and J 4 bases, leaving 13 bases between the germline ends. Per germline, CDR1 SGHNT and CDR2 YYREEE (reference sequence). The rearrangement joins TRBV5-4 to TRBJ1-2; D call uncertain. The receptor was isolated from a female donor with multiple sclerosis, enrolled in a pregnancy study. The specimen comprised CD4+ T cells from peripheral blood mononuclear cells, sampled after pregnancy. DNA of the CDR3: TGTGCCAGCACGGCCGGAGGCGGCTATGGCTACACCTTC. It translates to CASTAGGGYGYTF.